The clone carrying this T cell receptor (beta chain) occurred a few times. The antigen is undetermined. Library preparation for TCR beta used quantitative 5'-RACE with molecular barcodes. TCRdb re-derived calls from the 5' RACE reads in MiXCR, one entry per CDR3 protein. The data contain a few hundred thousand distinct CDR3 sequences, 20% to 25% of them seen just once; the ten biggest clones take up 15% to 20%. The sample comes from a study of CD8 T cells in ankylosing spondylitis. Overall study findings and caveats: Reactive arthritis synovial fluid and blood previously showed some of these motif variants. A motif of roughly eight highly homologous TCR beta variants was seen as apparently characteristic of ankylosing spondylitis blood. From matched ankylosing spondylitis synovial fluid, disease-linked clones were reportedly recovered at significantly enriched levels.

Germline CDR1 and CDR2: MDHEN and SYDVKM. The length of the CDR3 is 13 residues. V gave up 2 bases and J gave up 9 bases, with 13 bases separating them. What was sequenced was blood, either unsorted or a sorted T cell fraction (not recorded which). The rearrangement uses TRBV28 and TRBJ1-1; a possible D gene is TRBD1 (5 bases). The receptor's source is a male donor with ankylosing spondylitis. The CDR3 loop is CASSLTAGRKAFF. The DNA of the CDR3 is TGTGCCAGCAGTTTAACGGCGGGGCGAAAAGCTTTCTTT.